These T cell receptor beta chains were read from a single sample in a study of blood T cell repertoires in COVID-19. Profiling relied on immunoSEQ multiplex PCR, and the TCRdb table lists in-frame clones only, not all of them. The sample has roughly 430,000 clones, approximately 91% seen once. Sequencing was done on a sample of PBMCs or T cells enriched from blood (not recorded which). The receptor source for this set is a woman under 30 who had been exposed to COVID-19. Each CDR3 is given without its conserved first and last residue.

V gene: TRBV7-9
J gene: TRBJ2-5
CDR3 protein: ASSPDSEETQY

V gene: TRBV28
J gene: TRBJ2-3
CDR3 protein: ASREGSTDTQY

V gene: TRBV18
J gene: TRBJ1-1
CDR3 protein: ASSPLETGEAF

V gene: TRBV28
J gene: TRBJ2-3
CDR3 protein: ASSLAGTADTQY

V gene: TRBV6-5
J gene: TRBJ1-1
CDR3 protein: ASRTTEAF

V gene: TRBV15
J gene: TRBJ2-1
CDR3 protein: ATSRAIQGPERQF

V gene: TRBV6-6
J gene: TRBJ2-7
CDR3 protein: ASSYKRESSEQY

V gene: TRBV28
J gene: TRBJ1-5
CDR3 protein: ASSLGTESNQPQH

V gene: TRBV28
J gene: TRBJ2-7
CDR3 protein: ATERDRALRNEQY

V gene: TRBV7-7
J gene: TRBJ2-1
CDR3 protein: ASSLGAASGMSYNEQF

V gene: TRBV3-1/TRBV3-2
J gene: TRBJ2-2
CDR3 protein: ASSQGPLNTGELF

V gene: TRBV6-5
J gene: TRBJ1-6
CDR3 protein: ASSREFNSPLH

V gene: TRBV6-1
J gene: TRBJ1-5
CDR3 protein: ASSEALLRGNQPQH

V gene: TRBV6-5
J gene: TRBJ1-2
CDR3 protein: ASSYSGEDYGYT

V gene: TRBV28
J gene: TRBJ2-1
CDR3 protein: ASSLSLAEQF

V gene: TRBV19
J gene: TRBJ1-4
CDR3 protein: ASSISGAGEKLF

V gene: TRBV19
J gene: TRBJ2-7
CDR3 protein: ASSNHDRVERHEQY

V gene: TRBV29-1
J gene: TRBJ2-1
CDR3 protein: SVEKGTANNEQF

V gene: TRBV7-6
J gene: TRBJ1-3
CDR3 protein: ASSLGGSSGNTIY

V gene: TRBV27
J gene: TRBJ1-1
CDR3 protein: ASSPGGNTEAF

V gene: TRBV6-5
J gene: TRBJ2-5
CDR3 protein: ASSFPTSGGQETQY

V gene: TRBV19
J gene: TRBJ1-3
CDR3 protein: ASMTLRWGSIGPGNTIY

V gene: TRBV9
J gene: TRBJ2-3
CDR3 protein: ASSVGGFHTDTQY

V gene: TRBV29-1
J gene: TRBJ2-7
CDR3 protein: SVRGEYEQY

V gene: TRBV28
J gene: TRBJ1-5
CDR3 protein: ASSVTGTGYLQPQH

V gene: TRBV28
J gene: TRBJ2-7
CDR3 protein: ASSGRGGSREQY

V gene: TRBV12-5
J gene: TRBJ2-2
CDR3 protein: ASGSEGQLNTGELF

V gene: TRBV5-1
J gene: TRBJ1-4
CDR3 protein: ASSYRGPDEKLF

V gene: TRBV4-1
J gene: TRBJ2-7
CDR3 protein: ASSQNRDPSYEQY

V gene: TRBV28
J gene: TRBJ1-4
CDR3 protein: ASSFRGLPNEKLF

V gene: TRBV29-1
J gene: TRBJ2-1
CDR3 protein: SVETSGSSYNEQF

V gene: TRBV6-6
J gene: TRBJ2-1
CDR3 protein: ASRTGQGASYNEQF

V gene: TRBV7-2
J gene: TRBJ2-7
CDR3 protein: ASSLARTGAYYEQY

V gene: TRBV6-8
J gene: TRBJ2-1
CDR3 protein: ASNWTKPRAYNEQF

V gene: TRBV3-1/TRBV3-2
J gene: TRBJ1-5
CDR3 protein: ASSQSEFPNQPQH

V gene: TRBV19
J gene: TRBJ1-5
CDR3 protein: ASREQGYQPQH

V gene: TRBV27
J gene: TRBJ2-7
CDR3 protein: ASSLVGTGTVYEQY

V gene: TRBV13
J gene: TRBJ2-7
CDR3 protein: ASSAGAREQY

V gene: TRBV9
J gene: TRBJ2-3
CDR3 protein: ASSAGLAGGLSDTQY

V gene: TRBV29-1
J gene: TRBJ1-1
CDR3 protein: STGGLSTSEAF

V gene: TRBV18
J gene: TRBJ1-1
CDR3 protein: ASSPRTFSNTEAF

V gene: TRBV25-1
J gene: TRBJ1-5
CDR3 protein: ASSGMGGPEGNQPQH

V gene: TRBV3-1/TRBV3-2
J gene: TRBJ2-7
CDR3 protein: ASSQRAGQGVKGQY

V gene: TRBV19
J gene: TRBJ2-7
CDR3 protein: ASMEQGSYEQY

V gene: TRBV6-5
J gene: TRBJ1-1
CDR3 protein: ASEDRGRRDTEAF

V gene: TRBV11-2
J gene: TRBJ2-1
CDR3 protein: ASSLGRANEQF

V gene: TRBV13
J gene: TRBJ2-7
CDR3 protein: ASSRGLTISYEQY

V gene: TRBV6-5
J gene: TRBJ1-1
CDR3 protein: ASSYRGLVDTEAF

V gene: TRBV28
J gene: TRBJ2-7
CDR3 protein: ASRTSGRVSSYEQY

V gene: TRBV7-9
J gene: TRBJ1-1
CDR3 protein: ASSLDATGPTEAF

V gene: TRBV19
J gene: TRBJ1-4
CDR3 protein: ASAGQGVEKLF

V gene: TRBV11-2
J gene: TRBJ2-1
CDR3 protein: ASTSDPGGYNEQF

V gene: TRBV2
J gene: TRBJ1-1
CDR3 protein: ATGQGGLDTEAF

V gene: TRBV7-8
J gene: TRBJ1-4
CDR3 protein: ASSLRGRGEKLF

V gene: TRBV28
J gene: TRBJ1-5
CDR3 protein: ASSDDRGVNQPQH